One T cell receptor (beta chain) is described in this entry. Its matching antigen is unknown. Data came from immunoSEQ multiplex PCR; TCRdb stores just in-frame clones and leaves some out. Of 29,000 or so clones in the sample, nearly 90% were seen once. This specimen comes from a study of graft-versus-host responses after intestinal transplantation. Across the whole study: Recipients across the board were started on anti-thymocyte globulin induction, then kept on tacrolimus and steroids for roughly 3 years. Study-level results: In recipient marrow, GvH clones were found, and some appeared first in ileum or blood.

This clonotype was obtained from a human patient who received an intestinal transplant, so some T cells may come from the graft donor. This material consisted of PBMCs, taken around 480 days after intestinal transplantation.

The CDR3: CASSLRGGGSYEQYF. The DNA for the CDR3 is TGTGCCAGCAGTTTGCGGGGGGGCGGCTCCTACGAGCAGTACTTC. The chain uses TRBV27 and TRBJ2-7, with 9 bases that match TRBD2. V lost 3 bases, J lost 0 bases, and 3 bases stayed unmatched. Germline CDR1 reads MNHEY; CDR2 reads SMNVEV (reference sequence). This CDR3 has 15 residues.